Listed below are T cell receptor beta chains from one sample, sequenced in a study of human CD8 memory T cell subsets. Reprocessing the 5' RACE reads, TCRdb reports a single entry for every CDR3 protein and omits DNA. The table gives over 5,500 distinct CDR3 sequences; the top ten clones make up 24% of it. The specimen was CD8+ T cells from PBMCs. The receptors derive from a human donor in good health. Both conserved end residues are part of each CDR3. Clone size is given for some rows only: seen once, a few or many times, or a class if the clone is expanded.

CASSSSSSYEQYF,TRBJ2-7,TRBV7-9,.
CASSYSVEGGISYEQYF,TRBJ2-7,TRBV6-2/TRBV6-3,.
CASSRDGPNGEAFF,TRBJ1-1,TRBV12-3/TRBV12-4,.
CASSQDIQREAMETQYF,TRBJ2-5,TRBV14,.
CASSLENYNEQFF,TRBJ2-1,TRBV6-2/TRBV6-3,.
CASSLSGIDEQFF,TRBJ2-1,TRBV7-9,.
CASRGAGLAGTHEQYF,TRBJ2-7,TRBV28,.
CASSSRGNYNEQFF,TRBJ2-1,TRBV5-1,medium-sized
CSALEQDKNIQYF,TRBJ2-4,TRBV29-1,medium-sized
CASSIVFQDTQYF,TRBJ2-3,TRBV19,.